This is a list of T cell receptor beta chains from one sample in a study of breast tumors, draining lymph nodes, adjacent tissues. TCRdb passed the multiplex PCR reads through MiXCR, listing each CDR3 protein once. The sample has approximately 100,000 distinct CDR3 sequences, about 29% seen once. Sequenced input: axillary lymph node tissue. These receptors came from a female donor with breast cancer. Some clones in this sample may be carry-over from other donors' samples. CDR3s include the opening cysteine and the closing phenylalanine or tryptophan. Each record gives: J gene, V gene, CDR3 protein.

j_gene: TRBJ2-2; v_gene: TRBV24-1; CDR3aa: CATSDSSGRALTGEPFF
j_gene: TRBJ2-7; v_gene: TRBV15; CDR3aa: CATSSAWTSGSQSSYNEQYF
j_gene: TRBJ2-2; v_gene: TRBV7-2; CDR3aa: CASSQVGGRFPGELFF
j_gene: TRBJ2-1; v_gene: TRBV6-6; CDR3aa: CASRMSGANNEQFF
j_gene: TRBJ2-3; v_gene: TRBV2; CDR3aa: CASSYGLAADTQYF
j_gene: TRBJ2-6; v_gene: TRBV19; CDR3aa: CASSIQWDGTGANVLTF
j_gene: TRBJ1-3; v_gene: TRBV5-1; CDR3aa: CASSGGNTIYF
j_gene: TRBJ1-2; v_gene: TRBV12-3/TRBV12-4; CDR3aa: CASSSGHYYGYTF
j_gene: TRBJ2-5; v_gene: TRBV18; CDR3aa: CASSPLGGNQPQYF
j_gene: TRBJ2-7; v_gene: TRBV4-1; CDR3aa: CASSPNGDEQYF
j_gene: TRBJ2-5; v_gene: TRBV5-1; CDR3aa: CASSSGTSVDTQYF
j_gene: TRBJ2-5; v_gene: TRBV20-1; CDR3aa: CSATRTGSTQETQYF
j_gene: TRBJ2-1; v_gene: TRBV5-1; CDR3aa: CASSLDVSGRNEQFF
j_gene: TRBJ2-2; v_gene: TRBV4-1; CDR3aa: CASSHLLAGGSANTGELFF
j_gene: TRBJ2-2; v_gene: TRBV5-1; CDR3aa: CASSSEAGEVNGELFF
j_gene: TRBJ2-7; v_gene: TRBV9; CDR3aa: CASSVVRLWASGGVYEQYF
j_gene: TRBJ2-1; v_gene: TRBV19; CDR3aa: CASSTTGYNEQFF
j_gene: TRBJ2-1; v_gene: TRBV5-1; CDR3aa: CASRLAGVSYNEQFF
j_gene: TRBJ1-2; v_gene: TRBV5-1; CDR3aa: CASSLGRGATCGYTF
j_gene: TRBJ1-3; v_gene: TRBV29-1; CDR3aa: CSVDTSGNTIYF
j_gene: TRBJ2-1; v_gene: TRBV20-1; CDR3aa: CSARPGTSGYNEQFF
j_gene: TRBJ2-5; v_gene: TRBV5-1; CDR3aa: CASSLEGGAKTQYF
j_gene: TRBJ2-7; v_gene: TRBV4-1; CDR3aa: CASSQRDRDISYEQYF
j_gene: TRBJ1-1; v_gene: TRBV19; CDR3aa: CASSLLQGEVGEAFF
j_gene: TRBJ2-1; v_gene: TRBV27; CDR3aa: CASSLTQGNEQFF
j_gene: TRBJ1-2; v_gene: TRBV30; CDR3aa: CAWSQGAYGYTF
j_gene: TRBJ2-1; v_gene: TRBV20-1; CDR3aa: CSARESGGAYNEQFF
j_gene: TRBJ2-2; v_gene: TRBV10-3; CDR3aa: CAISESTTGSRTGELFF
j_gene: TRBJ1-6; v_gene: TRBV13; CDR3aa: CASSSDPSSYNSPLHF
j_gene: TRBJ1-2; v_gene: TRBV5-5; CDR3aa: CASRDSHYGYTF
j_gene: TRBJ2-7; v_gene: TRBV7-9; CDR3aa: CASSLPDLGQGEVHYEQYF
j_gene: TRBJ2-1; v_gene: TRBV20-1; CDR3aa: CSALPGQGAKDEQFF
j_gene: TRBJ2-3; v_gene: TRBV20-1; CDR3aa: CSARILAGADTQYF
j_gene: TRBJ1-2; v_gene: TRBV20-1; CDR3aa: CSATPGQGSRGYTF
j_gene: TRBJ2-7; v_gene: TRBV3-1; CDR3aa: CASSTPRGPASYEQYF
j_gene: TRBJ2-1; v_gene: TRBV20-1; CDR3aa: CSAMGQGAYNEQFF
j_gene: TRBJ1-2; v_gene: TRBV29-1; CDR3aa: CSVSRGGGMSYTF
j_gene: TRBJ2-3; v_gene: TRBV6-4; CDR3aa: CASSASRDEDTQYF
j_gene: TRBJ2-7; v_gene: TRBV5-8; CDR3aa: CASSFGDRYYEQYF
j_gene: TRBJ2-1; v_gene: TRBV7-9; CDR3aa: CASSYPGTSGTNEQFF
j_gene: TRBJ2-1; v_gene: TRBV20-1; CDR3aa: CSARDLSRERSYNERFF
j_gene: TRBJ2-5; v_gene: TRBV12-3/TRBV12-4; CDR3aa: CASRRDYGAQYF
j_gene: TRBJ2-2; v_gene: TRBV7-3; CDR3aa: CASSSRDRGTPGELFF
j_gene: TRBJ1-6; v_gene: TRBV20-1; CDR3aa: CSARAGNNSPLHF
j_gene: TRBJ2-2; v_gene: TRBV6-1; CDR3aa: CASRDRSGELFF
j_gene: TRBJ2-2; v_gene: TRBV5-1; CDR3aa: CASGRDRAGTGELFF
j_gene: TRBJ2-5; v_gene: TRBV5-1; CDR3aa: CASSLGGGRDETQYF
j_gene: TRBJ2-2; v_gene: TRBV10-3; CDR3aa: CAIQAIAGGNTGELFF
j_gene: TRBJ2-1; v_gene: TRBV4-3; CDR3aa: CASSQPGQGYNEQFF
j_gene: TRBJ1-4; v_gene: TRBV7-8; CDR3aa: CASSSSENLFF
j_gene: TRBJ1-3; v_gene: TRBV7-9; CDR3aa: CASSRDSSGNTIYF
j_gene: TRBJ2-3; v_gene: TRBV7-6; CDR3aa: CASSLLAGGLVTDTQYF
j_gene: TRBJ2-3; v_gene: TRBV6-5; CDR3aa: CARRTSGRVADTQYF
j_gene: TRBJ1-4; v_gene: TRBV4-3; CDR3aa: CASSQGRQTNEKLFF
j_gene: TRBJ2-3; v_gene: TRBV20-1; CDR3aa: CSAMYSADTQYF
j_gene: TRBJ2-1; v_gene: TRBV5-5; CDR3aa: CASSLMTGAGSEQFF
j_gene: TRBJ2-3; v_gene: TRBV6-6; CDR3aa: CASSRRRDGTDTQYF
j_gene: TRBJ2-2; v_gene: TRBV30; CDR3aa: CAWSPWGTGELFF
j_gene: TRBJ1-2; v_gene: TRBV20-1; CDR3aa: CSARTGQGEGYTF